Below, 17 T cell receptor beta chains from the same sample are listed, as sequenced in a study of post-analysis software for immune sequencing data. Overall study results and limits: TRBV segments more frequent in patients than in controls numbered five and included TRBV5-6, TRBV5-1 and TRBV20-1.

Prepared libraries of TCR beta cDNA carried unique molecular identifiers. TCRdb reprocessed the PCR reads with MiXCR, giving one entry per CDR3 protein. The repertoire consists of under 650,000 distinct CDR3 sequences, with 44% occurring once and the leading ten covering 1.5% to 2%. These receptors have no identified antigens. Sequenced: blood. The source is a girl between 5 and 17 years old with multiple sclerosis.

The V and J genes are TRBV29-1 and TRBJ2-1; D not certain. CDR1 is SQVTM and CDR2 is ANQGSEA in the germline V gene. The CDR3 extends over 14 amino acids. V lost 0 bases to trimming and J lost 5 bases, with 11 bases between them. CDR3 amino acids: CSVEDPTPNNEQFF. Here the CDR3 DNA reads TGCAGCGTTGAAGATCCAACGCCTAACAATGAGCAGTTCTTC.

The chain is built from TRBV18 and TRBJ1-1, with TRBD1 as a possible D gene (5 bases). V lost 3 bases and J lost 2, with 13 bases in between. The CDR3 contains 15 residues. Germline V gene sequence: CDR1 KGHSH, CDR2 LQKENI. CDR3 region: CASSPSSGGNTEAFF. The CDR3, as DNA: TGTGCCAGCTCACCTTCGAGTGGGGGAAACACTGAAGCTTTCTTT.

This clonotype has a handful of counts. V usage is TRBV29-1 and J usage is TRBJ2-5; D is possibly TRBD1 (5 bases). The CDR3 consists of 12 residues. Germline V gene lookup returns CDR1 SQVTM and CDR2 ANQGSEA. With 4 bases removed from V and 3 bases from J, the gap between germline ends came to 9 bases. CDR3 coding DNA: TGCAGCGTTGGGCAGGGTAAAGAGACCCAGTACTTC. The encoded protein is CSVGQGKETQYF.

The chain combines TRBV5-1 with TRBJ2-3; D call uncertain. With 0 bases removed from V and 4 bases from J, the gap between germline ends came to 9 bases. Germline V gene data show CDR1 as SGHRS and CDR2 as YFSETQ. The CDR3 contains 14 residues. The CDR3 reads CASSLEAPPDTQYF. CDR3 coding DNA: TGCGCCAGCAGCTTGGAGGCCCCTCCAGATACGCAGTATTTT.

This chain joins TRBV29-1 and TRBJ2-2; the match to TRBD1 covers 7 bases. CDR1 is SQVTM and CDR2 is ANQGSEA in the germline V gene. This CDR3 region has 12 residues. With V trimmed by 4 bases and J by 12 bases, 8 bases remained unmatched. The CDR3 is CSVGGWTGQLFF. CDR3 coding DNA: TGCAGCGTTGGCGGATGGACAGGACAGCTGTTTTTT.

The rearrangement uses TRBV27 and TRBJ2-7; 11 nucleotides align to TRBD2. The junction had 8 bases not matched to a gene; V was cut back by 2 bases and J by 2 bases. The V gene's germline CDR1 is MNHEY and CDR2 SMNVEV (reference sequence). The length of the CDR3 is 17 residues. The CDR3 region is CASSLNSGRALAYEQYF. Written as DNA, the CDR3 is TGTGCCAGCAGTTTAAATAGCGGGAGGGCCTTGGCCTACGAGCAGTACTTC.

V and J are TRBV12-3 or TRBV12-4 and TRBJ2-5; 11 bases line up with TRBD2. This CDR3 spans 14 amino acids. With V trimmed by 3 bases and J by 4 bases, 1 base remained unmatched. The DNA for the CDR3 is TGTGCCAGCAGTTTTAGCGGGAGGGTAGAGACCCAGTACTTC. This codes for CASSFSGRVETQYF.

The chain combines TRBV3-1 with TRBJ2-5; TRBD2 agrees at 12 bases. With V trimmed by 4 bases and J by 13 bases, 7 bases remained unmatched. Germline V gives CDR1 LGHDT, CDR2 YNNKEL (reference sequence). There are 13 residues in the CDR3. The chain's CDR3 is CASSPRTSGIAYF. Here the CDR3 DNA reads TGTGCCAGCAGCCCTCGGACTAGCGGGATTGCGTACTTC.

J is TRBJ2-5 and V is TRBV5-5, with TRBD1 matching 9 bases. The CDR3 sequence is 16 residues long. V shed 4 bases, J shed 4 bases, and the junction held 11 bases outside the gene matches. Germline CDR1 and CDR2: SGHKS and YYEKEE (reference sequence). This CDR3 reads CASSRQGQGGGETQYF. The CDR3 coding sequence is TGTGCCAGCAGCCGACAGGGACAGGGAGGAGGAGAGACCCAGTACTTC. Drawing the rest from reference TRBV5-5 and TRBJ2-5, the complete variable domain is DAGVTQSPTHLIKTRGQQVTLRCSPISGHKSVSWYQQVLGQGPQFIFQYYEKEERGRGNFPDRFSARQFPNYSSELNVNALLLGDSALYLCASSRQGQGGGETQYFGPGTRLLVL.

This chain joins TRBV6-5 and TRBJ2-2, with unresolved D. Germline assignment: CDR1 MNHEY and CDR2 SVGAGI. The CDR3 is 15 residues long. V was clipped by 0 bases and J by 6 bases, with 11 bases between them. The CDR3 coding sequence is TGTGCCAGCAGTTACTCTTCAGCGTACGCCGGGGAGCTGTTTTTT. It is translated as CASSYSSAYAGELFF.

This clonotype was counted a few times. The chain couples TRBV6-2 or TRBV6-3 to TRBJ2-2; D unresolved. This CDR3 has 11 amino acids. The germline V and J ends were trimmed by 5 bases and 2 bases, with 0 bases remaining between them. The germline V gene encodes CDR1 MNHEY and CDR2 SVGEGT. CDR3 sequence: CASSNTGELFF. In nucleotides, the CDR3 is TGTGCCAGCAGTAACACCGGGGAGCTGTTTTTT.

The CDR3 loop is CASSWSETQYF. CDR3 nucleotide sequence: TGTGCCAGCAGCTGGTCAGAGACCCAGTACTTC. The V call is TRBV3-1, the J call TRBJ2-5; D call uncertain. Germline-derived CDR1 and CDR2 are LGHDT and YNNKEL (reference sequence). Between the trimmed V and J ends, which lost 5 bases and 4 bases, there was a span of 5 bases. This CDR3 is 11 amino acids long.

This chain joins TRBV12-3 or TRBV12-4 and TRBJ2-3, with D maybe TRBD2 (6 bases). V dropped 6 bases and J dropped 0 bases, with 19 bases sitting between them. The CDR3 sequence is 17 residues long. CDR3 DNA sequence: TGTGCCAGCAGCCCCCTGGGTAGTAGCGGAAGCACAGATACGCAGTATTTT. Amino acid sequence: CASSPLGSSGSTDTQYF.

This chain links TRBV7-9 with TRBJ1-2; D may be TRBD1 (5 bases). The CDR3 contains 14 residues. CDR1 SEHNR and CDR2 FQNEAQ come from the germline V gene (reference sequence). The germline V and J ends were trimmed by 3 bases and 7 bases, with 15 bases remaining between them. CDR3 bases: TGTGCCAGCAGCTTTTCGGAGGGGATTATTGGCTACACCTTC. Amino acid sequence: CASSFSEGIIGYTF.

The chain is built from TRBV11-2 and TRBJ2-7; 7 bases align to TRBD2. The CDR3 spans 13 residues. In germline, CDR1 is SGHAT, CDR2 FQNNGV. Trimming removed 10 bases from V and 4 bases from J; junction bases left unmatched: 10. The CDR3 loop reads CATHPGGTYEQYF. The CDR3 nucleotides read TGTGCCACCCACCCGGGGGGAACTTACGAGCAGTACTTC.

The chain couples TRBV12-3 or TRBV12-4 to TRBJ2-7; D gene ambiguous. The J call may be incorrect, as the DNA end agrees better with TRBJ2-5. This CDR3 comprises 13 residues. CDR3 DNA: TGTGCCAGCAGTTTTCGGCGGAAAGAGACCCAGTACTTC. Its translation is CASSFRRKETQYF.

The chain employs TRBV12-3 or TRBV12-4 and TRBJ1-1, with D hard to call. Trimming removed 6 bases at V and 1 base at J, with 15 bases between. This CDR3 has 15 residues. The CDR3 here is CASSPGSPRNTEAFF. Here the CDR3 DNA reads TGTGCCAGCAGCCCCGGGTCCCCAAGGAACACTGAAGCTTTCTTT.